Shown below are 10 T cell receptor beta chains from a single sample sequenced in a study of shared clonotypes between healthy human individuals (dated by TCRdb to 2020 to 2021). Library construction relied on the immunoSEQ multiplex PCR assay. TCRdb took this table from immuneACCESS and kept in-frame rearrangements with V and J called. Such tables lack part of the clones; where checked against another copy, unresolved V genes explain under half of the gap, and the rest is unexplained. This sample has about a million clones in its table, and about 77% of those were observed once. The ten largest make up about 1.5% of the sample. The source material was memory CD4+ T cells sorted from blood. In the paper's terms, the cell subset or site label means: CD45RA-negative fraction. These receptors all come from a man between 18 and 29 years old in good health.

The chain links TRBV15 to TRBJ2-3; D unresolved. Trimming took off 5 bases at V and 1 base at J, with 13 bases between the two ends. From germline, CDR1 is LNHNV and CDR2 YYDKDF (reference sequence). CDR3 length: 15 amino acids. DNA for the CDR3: TGTGCCACCAGCGGCTCGGGCTCGGGCACAGATACGCAGTATTTT. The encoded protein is CATSGSGSGTDTQYF.

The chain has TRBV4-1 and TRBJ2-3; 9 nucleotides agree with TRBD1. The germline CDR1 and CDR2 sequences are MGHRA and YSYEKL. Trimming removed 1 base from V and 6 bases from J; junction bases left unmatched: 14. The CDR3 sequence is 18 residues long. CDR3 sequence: CASSQGSDGTGRWDTQYF. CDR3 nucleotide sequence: TGCGCCAGCAGCCAAGGTTCAGATGGGACAGGGCGGTGGGATACGCAGTATTTT.

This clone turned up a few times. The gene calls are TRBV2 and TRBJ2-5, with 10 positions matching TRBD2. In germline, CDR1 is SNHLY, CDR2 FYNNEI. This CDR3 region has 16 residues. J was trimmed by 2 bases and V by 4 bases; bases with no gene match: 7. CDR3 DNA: TGTGCCAGCAGTGCCGTTAGCGGGGGGTGGCAAGAGACCCAGTACTTC. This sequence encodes CASSAVSGGWQETQYF.

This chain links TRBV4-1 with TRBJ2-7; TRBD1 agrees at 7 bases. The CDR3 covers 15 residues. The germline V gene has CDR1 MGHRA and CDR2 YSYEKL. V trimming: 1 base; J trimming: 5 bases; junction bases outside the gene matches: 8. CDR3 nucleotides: TGCGCCAGCAGCCAAGGGACAGGCGATCTCAACGAGCAGTACTTC. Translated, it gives CASSQGTGDLNEQYF.

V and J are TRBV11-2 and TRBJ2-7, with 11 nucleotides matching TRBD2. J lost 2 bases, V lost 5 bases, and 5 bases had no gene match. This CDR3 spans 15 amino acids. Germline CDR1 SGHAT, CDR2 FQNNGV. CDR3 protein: CASSVTSGKTYEQYF. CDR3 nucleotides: TGTGCCAGCAGCGTGACTAGCGGGAAAACCTACGAGCAGTACTTC.

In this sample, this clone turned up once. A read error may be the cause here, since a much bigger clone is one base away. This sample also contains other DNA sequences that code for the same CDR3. Written as DNA, the CDR3 is TGTGCCTGGAGTGCAGAGCTAAGTCGCGGTAATGAAAAACTATTTTTT. This translates into CAWSAELSRGNEKLFF. The chain carries TRBV30 and TRBJ1-4, with D unresolved. The germline V gene has CDR1 GTSNPN and CDR2 SVGIG (reference sequence). The CDR3 contains 16 residues.

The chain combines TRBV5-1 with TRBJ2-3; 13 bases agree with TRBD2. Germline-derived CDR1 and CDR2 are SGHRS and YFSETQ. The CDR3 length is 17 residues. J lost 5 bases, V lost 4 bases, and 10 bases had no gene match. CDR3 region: CASSTATSGGSLDTQYF. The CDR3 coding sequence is TGCGCCAGCAGCACGGCGACTAGCGGGGGGTCCTTAGATACGCAGTATTTT.

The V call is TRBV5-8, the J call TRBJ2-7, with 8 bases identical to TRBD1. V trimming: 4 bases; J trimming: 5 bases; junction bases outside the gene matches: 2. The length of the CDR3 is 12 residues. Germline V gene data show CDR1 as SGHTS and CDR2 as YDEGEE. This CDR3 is CASSRTGNEQYF. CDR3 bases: TGTGCCAGCAGCAGGACAGGGAACGAGCAGTACTTC.

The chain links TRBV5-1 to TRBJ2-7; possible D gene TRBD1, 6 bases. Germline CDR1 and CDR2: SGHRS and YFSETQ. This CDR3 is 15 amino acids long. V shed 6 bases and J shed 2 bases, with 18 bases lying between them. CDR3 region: CASTSGQGRAYEQYF. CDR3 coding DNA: TGCGCCAGCACAAGCGGCCAGGGGAGAGCCTACGAGCAGTACTTC.

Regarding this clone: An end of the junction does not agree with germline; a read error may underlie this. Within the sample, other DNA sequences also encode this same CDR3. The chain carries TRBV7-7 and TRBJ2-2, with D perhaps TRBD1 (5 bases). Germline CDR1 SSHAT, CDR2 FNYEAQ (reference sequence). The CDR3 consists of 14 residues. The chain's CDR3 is CASSPRTSTGELFF. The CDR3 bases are TGTGCTAGCAGCCCACGGACATCCACCGGGGAGCTGTTTTTT.